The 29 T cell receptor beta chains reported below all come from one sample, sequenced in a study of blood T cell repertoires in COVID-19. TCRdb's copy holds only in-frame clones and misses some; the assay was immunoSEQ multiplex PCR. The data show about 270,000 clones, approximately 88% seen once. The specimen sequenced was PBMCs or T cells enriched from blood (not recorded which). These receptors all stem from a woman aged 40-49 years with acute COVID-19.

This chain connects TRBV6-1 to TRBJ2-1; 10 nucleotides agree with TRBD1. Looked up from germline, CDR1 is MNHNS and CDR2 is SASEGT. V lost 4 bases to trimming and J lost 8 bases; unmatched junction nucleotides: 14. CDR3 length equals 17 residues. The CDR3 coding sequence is TGTGCCAGCAGTGGGGGAACCGGGACAGGGGTGTTTGATGAGCAGTTCTTC. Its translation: CASSGGTGTGVFDEQFF.

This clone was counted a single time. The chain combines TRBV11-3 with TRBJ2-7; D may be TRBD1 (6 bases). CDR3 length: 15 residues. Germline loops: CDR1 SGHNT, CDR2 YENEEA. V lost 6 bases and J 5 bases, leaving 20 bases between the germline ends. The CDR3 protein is CASSSGHGEGDEQYF. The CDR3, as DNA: TGTGCCAGCAGTTCTGGACACGGCGAGGGGGACGAGCAGTACTTC.

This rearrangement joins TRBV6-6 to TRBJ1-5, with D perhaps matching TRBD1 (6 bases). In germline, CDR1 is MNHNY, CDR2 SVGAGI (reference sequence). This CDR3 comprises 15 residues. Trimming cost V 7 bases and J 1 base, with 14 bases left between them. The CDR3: CASTVLGGSNQPQHF. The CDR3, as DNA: TGTGCCAGCACGGTGTTAGGGGGAAGCAATCAGCCCCAGCATTTT.

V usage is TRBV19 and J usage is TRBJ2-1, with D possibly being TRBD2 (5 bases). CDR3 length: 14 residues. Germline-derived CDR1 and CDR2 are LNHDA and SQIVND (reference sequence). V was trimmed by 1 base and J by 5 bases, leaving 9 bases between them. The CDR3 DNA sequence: TGTGCCAGTAGTATAGTAAGCGGAAACAATGAGCAGTTCTTC. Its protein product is CASSIVSGNNEQFF.

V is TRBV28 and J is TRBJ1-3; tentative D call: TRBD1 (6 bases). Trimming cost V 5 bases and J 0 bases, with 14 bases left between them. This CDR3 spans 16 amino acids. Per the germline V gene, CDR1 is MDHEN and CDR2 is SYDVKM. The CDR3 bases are TGTGCCAGCAGTCCCGACGTGGGACACTCTGGAAACACCATATATTTT. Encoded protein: CASSPDVGHSGNTIYF.

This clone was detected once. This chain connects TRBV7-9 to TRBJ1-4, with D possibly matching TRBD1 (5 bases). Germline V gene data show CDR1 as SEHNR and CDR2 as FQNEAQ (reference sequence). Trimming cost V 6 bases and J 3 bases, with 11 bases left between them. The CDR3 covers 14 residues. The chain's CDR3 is CASSPGYPNEKLFF. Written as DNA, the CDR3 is TGTGCCAGCAGTCCAGGGTATCCTAATGAAAAACTGTTTTTT.

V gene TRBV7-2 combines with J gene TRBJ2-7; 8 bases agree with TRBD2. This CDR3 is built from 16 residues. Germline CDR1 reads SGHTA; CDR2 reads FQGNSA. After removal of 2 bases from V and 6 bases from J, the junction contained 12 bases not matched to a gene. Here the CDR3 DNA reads TGTGCCAGCAGCTTACGACTAGCGATACCCGCGGGCGAGCAGTACTTC. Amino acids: CASSLRLAIPAGEQYF.

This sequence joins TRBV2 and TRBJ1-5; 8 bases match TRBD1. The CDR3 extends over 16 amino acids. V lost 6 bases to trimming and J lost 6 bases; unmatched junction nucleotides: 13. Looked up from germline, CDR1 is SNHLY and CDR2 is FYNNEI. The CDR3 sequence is CASSRPGDRRVQPQHF. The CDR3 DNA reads TGTGCCAGCAGCCGACCTGGGGACAGGCGGGTTCAGCCCCAGCATTTT.

The CDR3 is CASRGTASNYGYTF. CDR3 DNA: TGCGCCAGCAGAGGTACAGCTTCTAACTATGGCTACACCTTC. The chain employs TRBV10-2 and TRBJ1-2; D is undetermined. The V gene lost 6 bases and the J gene lost 0 bases, with 11 bases spanning the gap. Germline V gene data show CDR1 as WSHSY and CDR2 as SAAADI. The CDR3 is made up of 14 amino acids.

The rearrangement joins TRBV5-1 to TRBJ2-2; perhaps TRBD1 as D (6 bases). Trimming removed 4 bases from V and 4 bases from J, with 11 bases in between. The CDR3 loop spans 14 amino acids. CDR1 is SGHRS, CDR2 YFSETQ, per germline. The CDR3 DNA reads TGCGCCAGCAGCAGAGGACAGTCCACCGGGGAGCTGTTTTTT. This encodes CASSRGQSTGELFF.

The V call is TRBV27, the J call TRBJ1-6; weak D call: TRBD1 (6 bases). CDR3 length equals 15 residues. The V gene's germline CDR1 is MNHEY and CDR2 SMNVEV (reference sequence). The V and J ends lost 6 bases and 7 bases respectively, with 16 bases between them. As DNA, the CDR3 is TGTGCCAGCAGCCAGACTCCAGGGGACAATTCACCCCTCCACTTT. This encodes CASSQTPGDNSPLHF.

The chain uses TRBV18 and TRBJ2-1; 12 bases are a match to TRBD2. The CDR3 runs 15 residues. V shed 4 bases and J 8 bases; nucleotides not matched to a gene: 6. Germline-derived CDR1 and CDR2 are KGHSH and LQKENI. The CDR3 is CASSQRLAGVDEQFF. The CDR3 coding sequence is TGTGCCAGCTCACAGCGACTAGCGGGGGTCGATGAGCAGTTCTTC. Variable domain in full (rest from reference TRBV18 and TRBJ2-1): NAGVMQNPRHLVRRRGQEARLRCSPMKGHSHVYWYRQLPEEGLKFMVYLQKENIIDESGMPKERFSAEFPKEGPSILRIQQVVRGDSAAYFCASSQRLAGVDEQFFGPGTRLTVL.

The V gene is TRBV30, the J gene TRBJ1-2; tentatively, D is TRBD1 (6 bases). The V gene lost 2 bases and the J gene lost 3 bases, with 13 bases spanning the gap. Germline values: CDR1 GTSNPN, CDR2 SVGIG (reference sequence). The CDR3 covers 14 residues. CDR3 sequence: CAWSRTGNDYGYTF. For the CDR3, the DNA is TGTGCCTGGAGTCGAACAGGGAACGACTATGGCTACACCTTC.

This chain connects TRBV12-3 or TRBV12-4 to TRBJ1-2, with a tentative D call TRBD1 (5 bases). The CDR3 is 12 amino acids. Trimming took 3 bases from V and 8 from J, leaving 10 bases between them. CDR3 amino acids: CASSFGGRGYTF. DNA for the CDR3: TGTGCCAGCAGTTTCGGGGGAAGGGGCTACACCTTC.

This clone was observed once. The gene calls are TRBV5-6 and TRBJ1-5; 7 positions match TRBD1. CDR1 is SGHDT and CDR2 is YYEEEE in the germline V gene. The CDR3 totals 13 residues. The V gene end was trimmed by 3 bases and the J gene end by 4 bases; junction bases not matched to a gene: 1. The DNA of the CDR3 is TGTGCCAGCAGCTGGGACAGAAATCAGCCCCAGCATTTT. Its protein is CASSWDRNQPQHF.

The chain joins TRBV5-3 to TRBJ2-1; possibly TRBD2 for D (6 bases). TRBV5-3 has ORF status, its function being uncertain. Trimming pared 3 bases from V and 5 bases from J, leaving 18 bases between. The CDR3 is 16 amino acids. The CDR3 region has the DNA TGTGCCAGAAGCTGGGGGGTTCCGGGTCCAGACAATGAGCAGTTCTTC. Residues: CARSWGVPGPDNEQFF.

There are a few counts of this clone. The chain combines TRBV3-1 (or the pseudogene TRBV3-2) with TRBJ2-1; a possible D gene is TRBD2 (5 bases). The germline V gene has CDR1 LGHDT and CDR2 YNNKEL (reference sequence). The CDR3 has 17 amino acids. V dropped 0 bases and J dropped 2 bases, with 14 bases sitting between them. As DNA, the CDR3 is TGTGCCAGCAGCCAAGAGGGGAGTCCCACGGCCTACAATGAGCAGTTCTTC. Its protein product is CASSQEGSPTAYNEQFF.

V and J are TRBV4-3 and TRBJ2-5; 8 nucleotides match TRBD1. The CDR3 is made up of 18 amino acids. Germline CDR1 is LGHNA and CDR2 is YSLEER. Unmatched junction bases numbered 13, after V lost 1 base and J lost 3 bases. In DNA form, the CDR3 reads TGCGCCAGCAGCCAAGGGCCGTGGGGCAGGGGGCGTGAAGAGACCCAGTACTTC. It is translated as CASSQGPWGRGREETQYF.

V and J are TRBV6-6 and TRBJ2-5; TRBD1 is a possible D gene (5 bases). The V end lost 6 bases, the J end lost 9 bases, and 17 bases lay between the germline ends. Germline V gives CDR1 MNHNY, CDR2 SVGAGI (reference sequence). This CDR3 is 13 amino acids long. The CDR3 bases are TGTGCCAGCAGCTTGGGGCCCAACATACCCCAGTACTTC. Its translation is CASSLGPNIPQYF.

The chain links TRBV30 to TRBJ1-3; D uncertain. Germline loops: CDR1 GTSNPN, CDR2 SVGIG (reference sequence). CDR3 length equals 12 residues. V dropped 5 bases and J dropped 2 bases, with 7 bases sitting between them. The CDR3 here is CAWVSAGNTIYF. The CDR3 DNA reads TGTGCCTGGGTCTCGGCTGGAAACACCATATATTTT. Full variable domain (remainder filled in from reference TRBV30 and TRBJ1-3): SQTIHQWPATLVQPVGSPLSLECTVEGTSNPNLYWYRQAAGRGLQLLFYSVGIGQISSEVPQNLSASRPQDRQFILSSKKLLLSDSGFYLCAWVSAGNTIYFGEGSWLTVV.

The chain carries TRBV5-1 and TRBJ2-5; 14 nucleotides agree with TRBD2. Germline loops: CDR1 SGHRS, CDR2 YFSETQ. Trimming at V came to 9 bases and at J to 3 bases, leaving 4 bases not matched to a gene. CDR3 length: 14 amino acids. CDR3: CATKGLAGEETQYF. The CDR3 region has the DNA TGCGCCACCAAGGGACTAGCGGGAGAAGAGACCCAGTACTTC.

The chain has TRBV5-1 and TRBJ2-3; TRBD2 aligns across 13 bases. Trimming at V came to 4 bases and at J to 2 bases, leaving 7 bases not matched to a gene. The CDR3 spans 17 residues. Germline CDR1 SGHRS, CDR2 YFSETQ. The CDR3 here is CASSPRTSGSYTDTQYF. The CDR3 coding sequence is TGCGCCAGCAGCCCCCGGACTAGCGGGAGTTACACAGATACGCAGTATTTT.

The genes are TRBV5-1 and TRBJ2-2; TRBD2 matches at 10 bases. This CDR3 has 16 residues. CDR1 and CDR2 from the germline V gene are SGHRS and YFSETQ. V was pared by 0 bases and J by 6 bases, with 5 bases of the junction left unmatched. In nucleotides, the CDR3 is TGCGCCAGCAGCTTGGAGGGTAGCGGGAGGTCCGGGGAGCTGTTTTTT. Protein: CASSLEGSGRSGELFF.

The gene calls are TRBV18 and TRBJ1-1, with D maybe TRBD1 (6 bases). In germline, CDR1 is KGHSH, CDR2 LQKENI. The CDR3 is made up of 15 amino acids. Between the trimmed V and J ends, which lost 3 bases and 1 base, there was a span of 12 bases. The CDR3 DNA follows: TGTGCCAGCTCACCTGCAGGGGCGGCGAACACTGAAGCTTTCTTT. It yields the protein CASSPAGAANTEAFF.

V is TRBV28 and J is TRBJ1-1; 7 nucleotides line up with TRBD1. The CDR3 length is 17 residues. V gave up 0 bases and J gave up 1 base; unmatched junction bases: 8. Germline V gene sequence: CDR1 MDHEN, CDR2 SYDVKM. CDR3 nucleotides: TGTGCCAGCAGTTTATGGGCAGGGGGGCACGGGAACACTGAAGCTTTCTTT. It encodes CASSLWAGGHGNTEAFF.

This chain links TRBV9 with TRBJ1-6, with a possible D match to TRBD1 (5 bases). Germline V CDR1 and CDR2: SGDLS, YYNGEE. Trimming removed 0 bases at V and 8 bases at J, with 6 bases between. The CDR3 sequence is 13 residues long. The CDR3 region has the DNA TGTGCCAGCAGCGTAGTAGGGGATTCACCCCTCCACTTT. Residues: CASSVVGDSPLHF.

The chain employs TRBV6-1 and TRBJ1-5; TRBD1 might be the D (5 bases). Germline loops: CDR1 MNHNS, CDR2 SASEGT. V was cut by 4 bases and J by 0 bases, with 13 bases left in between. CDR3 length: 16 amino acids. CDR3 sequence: CASSGGRQNSNQPQHF. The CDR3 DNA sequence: TGTGCCAGCAGTGGGGGTCGACAGAATAGCAATCAGCCCCAGCATTTT.

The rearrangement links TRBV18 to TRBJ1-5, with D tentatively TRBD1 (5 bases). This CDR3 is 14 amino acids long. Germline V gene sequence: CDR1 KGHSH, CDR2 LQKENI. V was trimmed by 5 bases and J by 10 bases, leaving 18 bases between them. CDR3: CASSSSRVFDPQHF. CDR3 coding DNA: TGTGCCAGCTCAAGCAGCAGGGTTTTCGACCCCCAGCATTTT.

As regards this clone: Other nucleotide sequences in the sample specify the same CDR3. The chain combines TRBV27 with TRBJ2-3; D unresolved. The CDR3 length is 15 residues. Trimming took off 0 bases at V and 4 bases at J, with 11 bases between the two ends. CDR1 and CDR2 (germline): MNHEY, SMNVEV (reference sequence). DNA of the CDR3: TGTGCCAGCAGTTTATCGTCCGGGTGGGCAGATACGCAGTATTTT. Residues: CASSLSSGWADTQYF.